Below, one T cell receptor beta chain is given with its context. This study enrolled people aged 18 to 89 from 20 to 25 US geographic areas. Membership in each cohort depended on participant-reported clinical history. The data stem from a study of blood T cell repertoires in COVID-19. On the study more broadly: Samples came from the United States, Italy and Spain, spanning acute and convalescent COVID-19. The cDNA or gDNA used as material had been derived from T cells, B-cell-depleted T cells, or PBMCs.

Generated by immunoSEQ multiplex PCR, the TCRdb table keeps only in-frame clones and is missing some. This sample carries hundreds of thousands of clones, around 84% of them seen once, and the ten largest clones take about 2%. This clonotype originated in a woman between 25 and 40 years old who had been exposed to COVID-19. Material: PBMCs or T cells enriched from blood (not recorded which).

The CDR3 spells CASSHPGTGMKAFF. CDR3 bases: TGTGCCAGTAGCCACCCCGGGACAGGGATGAAAGCTTTCTTT. V and J are TRBV19 and TRBJ1-1, with 9 bases identical to TRBD1. The ends lost 6 bases at V and 9 bases at J; junction bases unmatched: 11. The CDR3 covers 14 residues. CDR1 and CDR2 (germline): LNHDA, SQIVND (reference sequence).